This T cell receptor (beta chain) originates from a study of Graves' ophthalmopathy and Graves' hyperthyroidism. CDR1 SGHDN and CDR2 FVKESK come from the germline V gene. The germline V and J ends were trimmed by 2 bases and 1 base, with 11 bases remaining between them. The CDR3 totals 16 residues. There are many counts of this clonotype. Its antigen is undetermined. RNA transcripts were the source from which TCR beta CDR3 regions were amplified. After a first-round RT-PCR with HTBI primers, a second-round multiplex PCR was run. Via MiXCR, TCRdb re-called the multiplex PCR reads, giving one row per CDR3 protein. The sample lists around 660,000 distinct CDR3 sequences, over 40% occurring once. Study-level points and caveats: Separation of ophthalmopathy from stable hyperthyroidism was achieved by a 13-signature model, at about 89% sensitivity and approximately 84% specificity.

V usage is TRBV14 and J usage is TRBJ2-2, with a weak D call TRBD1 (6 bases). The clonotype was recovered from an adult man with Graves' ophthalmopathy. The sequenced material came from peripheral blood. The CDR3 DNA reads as TGTGCCAGCAGCCAACGTCAGGGACAGAACACCGGGGAGCTGTTTTTT. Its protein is CASSQRQGQNTGELFF. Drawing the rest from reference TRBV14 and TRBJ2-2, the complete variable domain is EAGVTQFPSHSVIEKGQTVTLRCDPISGHDNLYWYRRVMGKEIKFLLHFVKESKQDESGMPNNRFLAERTGGTYSTLKVQPAELEDSGVYFCASSQRQGQNTGELFFGEGSRLTVL.